This T cell receptor (beta chain) was observed in a study of cytomegalovirus exposure and HLA in healthy donors. Germline CDR1 SGHTA, CDR2 FQGNSA. The V gene end was trimmed by 0 bases and the J gene end by 2 bases; junction bases not matched to a gene: 2. The CDR3 sequence is 16 residues long. In the PCR, 60 Vbeta and 13 Jbeta primers were used. TCRdb's copy holds only in-frame clones and misses some; the assay was immunoSEQ multiplex PCR. Among 90,000 to 120,000 clones listed, around 74% were seen once. The V gene is TRBV7-2, the J gene TRBJ1-5, with 9 nucleotides matching TRBD1. The sequence came from a woman aged 40-49 years in good health and CMV-seropositive. What was sequenced was PBMCs. CDR3 region: CASSLAGDRGNQPQHF. For the CDR3, the DNA is TGTGCCAGCAGCTTAGCTGGGGACAGGGGCAATCAGCCCCAGCATTTT. Using reference TRBV7-2 and TRBJ1-5 for the parts outside the CDR3, the full variable domain is GAGVSQSPSNKVTEKGKDVELRCDPISGHTALYWYRQSLGQGLEFLIYFQGNSAPDKSGLPSDRFSAERTGGSVSTLTIQRTQQEDSAVYLCASSLAGDRGNQPQHFGDGTRLSIL.